This TCR beta chain was recorded in a study of T cell changes during pregnancy in multiple sclerosis. This table comes from immunoSEQ multiplex PCR, and its TCRdb copy is limited to in-frame clones, with some not included. The sample lists approximately 11,000 clones, approximately 90% seen once, with about 5.1% in the top ten. The source material was CD8+ T cells from peripheral blood mononuclear cells, sampled in the first trimester of pregnancy. The receptor was derived from a female donor in good health, enrolled as a control in a pregnancy study.

The CDR3 protein is CAISVRATSTDTQYF. The CDR3 DNA follows: TGTGCCATCAGTGTGCGAGCGACTAGCACAGATACGCAGTATTTT. The chain employs TRBV10-3 and TRBJ2-3; D not resolved. Germline V CDR1 and CDR2: ENHRY, SYGVKD. This CDR3 comprises 15 residues. V shed 4 bases and J shed 0 bases, with 11 bases lying between them.